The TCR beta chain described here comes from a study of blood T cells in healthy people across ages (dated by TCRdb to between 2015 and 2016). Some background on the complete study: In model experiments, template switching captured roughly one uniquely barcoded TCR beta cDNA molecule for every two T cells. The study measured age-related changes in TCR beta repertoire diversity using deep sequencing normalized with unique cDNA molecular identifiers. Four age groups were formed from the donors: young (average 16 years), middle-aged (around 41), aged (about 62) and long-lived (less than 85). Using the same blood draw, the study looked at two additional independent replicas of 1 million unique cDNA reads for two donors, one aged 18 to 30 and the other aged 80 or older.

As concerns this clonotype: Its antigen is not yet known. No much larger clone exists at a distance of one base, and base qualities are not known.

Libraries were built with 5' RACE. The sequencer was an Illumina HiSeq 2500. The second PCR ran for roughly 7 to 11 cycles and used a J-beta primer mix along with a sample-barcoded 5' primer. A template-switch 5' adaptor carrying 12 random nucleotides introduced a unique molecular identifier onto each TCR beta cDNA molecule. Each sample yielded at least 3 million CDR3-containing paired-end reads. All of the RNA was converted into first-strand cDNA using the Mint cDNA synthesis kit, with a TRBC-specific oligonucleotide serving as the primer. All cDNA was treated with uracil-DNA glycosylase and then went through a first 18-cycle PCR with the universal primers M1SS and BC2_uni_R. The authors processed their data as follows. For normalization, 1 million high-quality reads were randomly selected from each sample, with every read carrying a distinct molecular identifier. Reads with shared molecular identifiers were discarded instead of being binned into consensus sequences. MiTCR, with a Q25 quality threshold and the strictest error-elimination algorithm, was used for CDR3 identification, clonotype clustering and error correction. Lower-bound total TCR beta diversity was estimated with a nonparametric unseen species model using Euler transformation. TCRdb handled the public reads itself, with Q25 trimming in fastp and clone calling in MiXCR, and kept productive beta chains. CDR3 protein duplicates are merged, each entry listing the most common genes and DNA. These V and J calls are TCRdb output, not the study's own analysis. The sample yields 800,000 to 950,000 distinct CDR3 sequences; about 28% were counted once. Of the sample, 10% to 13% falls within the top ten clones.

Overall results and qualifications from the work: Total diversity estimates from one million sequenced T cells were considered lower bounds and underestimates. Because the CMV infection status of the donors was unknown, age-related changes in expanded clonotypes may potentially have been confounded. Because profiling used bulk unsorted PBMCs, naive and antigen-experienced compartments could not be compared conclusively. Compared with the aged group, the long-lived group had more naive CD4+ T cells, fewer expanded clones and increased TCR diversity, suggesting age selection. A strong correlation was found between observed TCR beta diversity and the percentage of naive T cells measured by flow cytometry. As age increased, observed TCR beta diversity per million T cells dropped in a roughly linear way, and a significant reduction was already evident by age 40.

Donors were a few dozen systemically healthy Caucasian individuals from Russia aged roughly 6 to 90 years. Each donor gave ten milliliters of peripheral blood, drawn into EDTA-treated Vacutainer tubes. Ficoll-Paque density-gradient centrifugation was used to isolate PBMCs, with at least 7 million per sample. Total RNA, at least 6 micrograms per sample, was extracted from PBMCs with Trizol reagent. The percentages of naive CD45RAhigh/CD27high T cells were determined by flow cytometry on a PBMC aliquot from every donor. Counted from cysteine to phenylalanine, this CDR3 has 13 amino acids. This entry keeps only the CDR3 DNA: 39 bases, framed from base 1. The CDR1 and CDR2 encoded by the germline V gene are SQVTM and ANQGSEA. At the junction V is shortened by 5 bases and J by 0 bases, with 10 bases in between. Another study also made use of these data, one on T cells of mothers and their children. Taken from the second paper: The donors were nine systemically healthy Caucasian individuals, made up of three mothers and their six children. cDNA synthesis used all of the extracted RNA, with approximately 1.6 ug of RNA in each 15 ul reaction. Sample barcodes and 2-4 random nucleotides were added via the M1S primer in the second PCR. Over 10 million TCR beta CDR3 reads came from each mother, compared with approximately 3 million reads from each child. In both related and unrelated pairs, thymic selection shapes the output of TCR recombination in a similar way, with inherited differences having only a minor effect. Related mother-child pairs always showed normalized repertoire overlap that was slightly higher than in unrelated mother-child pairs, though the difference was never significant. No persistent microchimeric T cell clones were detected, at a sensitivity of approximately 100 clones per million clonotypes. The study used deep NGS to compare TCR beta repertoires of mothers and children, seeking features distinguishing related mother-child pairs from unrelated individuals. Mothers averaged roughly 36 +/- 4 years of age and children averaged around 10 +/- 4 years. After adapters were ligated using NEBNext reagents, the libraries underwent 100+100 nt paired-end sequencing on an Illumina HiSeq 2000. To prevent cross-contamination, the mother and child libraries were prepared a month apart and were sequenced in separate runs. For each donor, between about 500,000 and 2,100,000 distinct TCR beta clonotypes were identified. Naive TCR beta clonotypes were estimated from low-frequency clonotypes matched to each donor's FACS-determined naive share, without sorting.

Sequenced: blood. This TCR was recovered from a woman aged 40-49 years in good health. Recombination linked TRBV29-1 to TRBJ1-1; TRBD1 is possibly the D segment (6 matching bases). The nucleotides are TGCAGCGTTTCGGGACAAATGAACACTGAAGCTTTCTTT. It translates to CSVSGQMNTEAFF.